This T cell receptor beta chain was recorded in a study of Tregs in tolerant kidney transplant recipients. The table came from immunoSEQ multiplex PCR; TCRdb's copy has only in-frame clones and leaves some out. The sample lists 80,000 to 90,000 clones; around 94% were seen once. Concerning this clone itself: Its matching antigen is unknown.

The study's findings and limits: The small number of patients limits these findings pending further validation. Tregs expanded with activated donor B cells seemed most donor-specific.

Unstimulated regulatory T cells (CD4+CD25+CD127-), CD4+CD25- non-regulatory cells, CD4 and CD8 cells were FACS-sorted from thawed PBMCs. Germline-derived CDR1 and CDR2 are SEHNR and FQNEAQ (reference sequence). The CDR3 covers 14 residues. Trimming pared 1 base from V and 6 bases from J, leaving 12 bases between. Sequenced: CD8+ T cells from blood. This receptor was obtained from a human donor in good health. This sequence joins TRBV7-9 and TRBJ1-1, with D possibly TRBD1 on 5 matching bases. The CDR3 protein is CASSLVRGGSEAFF. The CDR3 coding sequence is TGTGCCAGCAGCTTAGTGAGGGGAGGATCTGAAGCTTTCTTT.